The clone carrying this TCR beta chain is medium-sized by share. Its specificity is unknown. Alpha and beta constant-region primers primed reverse transcription of around 500 ng RNA. Using multiplexing indices, alpha and beta chain libraries were generated apart by chain-specific third strand synthesis. The SP2 site served as the priming point for second strand synthesis. TCRdb recomputed calls from the 5' RACE reads with MiXCR, one row per CDR3 protein. The sample consists of 13,000 to 15,000 distinct CDR3 sequences, about 9.8% of them appearing once. The data originate from a study of HIV-infected patients and healthy controls. The germline CDR1 and CDR2 sequences are DFQATT and SNEGSKA (reference sequence). After removal of 5 bases from V and 7 bases from J, the junction contained 14 bases not matched to a gene. CDR3 length equals 16 residues. Notes on the study in general: Study cohorts differed slightly in age and sex, but this did not explain diversity differences. Comparisons were complicated because patients and controls had unequal numbers of distinct sequences.

Whole blood was used without fractionation, so all unsorted peripheral T cells were included. The sequence derives from an adult in good health. V gene TRBV20-1 combines with J gene TRBJ2-1; 10 nucleotides match TRBD2. The sequenced sample consisted of blood. The CDR3 region is CSAYSKRGGRRNEQFF. The CDR3 DNA reads TGCAGTGCTTACTCGAAGCGGGGGGGCCGACGTAATGAGCAGTTCTTC.